This T cell receptor beta chain was profiled in a study of tumor-infiltrating lymphocytes in primary liver carcinoma. On the study more broadly: Per sample, productive TCRbeta reads numbered roughly 3.65 to 8 million, similar across tissue types. Overall study findings and caveats: Just about 7.5-24% of leading clones were found in every one of five regions. Relative to blood, tumors carried a significantly larger fraction of the repertoire in their top 250 clones (p = 0.039).

From around 500 ng of total RNA, TCR beta-specific cDNA was reverse-transcribed using a constant-region primer. Each TCR beta library was derived from three nested multiplex PCR rounds that employed slightly modified ARM-PCR. Researchers ran the first two PCR rounds for approximately 9 cycles each with TRBV1-TRBV30 forward primers and a C-beta reverse primer. TCRdb itself ran the multiplex PCR reads through MiXCR, one entry per CDR3 protein. This table holds more than 95,000 distinct CDR3 sequences, about four fifths found once. Points on this clonotype: Antigen specificity is unknown.

Co-extracting RNA and DNA was done with about 18-33 mg of unsorted bulk tissue as input. Each tumor was sampled at four poles and its centre. CDR3 length: 14 residues. The germline CDR1 and CDR2 sequences are SGHRS and YFSETQ. Trimming took off 7 bases at V and 2 bases at J, with 12 bases between the two ends. This rearrangement joins TRBV5-1 to TRBJ2-2; D is undetermined. This receptor was obtained from a man aged 40-49 years with primary liver carcinoma and hepatitis B virus infection. Sequenced sample: liver tumor tissue from sampling region 3. Documented subset: tumor region T3, left-lateral pole. In DNA form, the CDR3 reads TGCGCCAGCTCGCCTTTGCGAAACACCGGGGAGCTGTTTTTT. Translated, it gives CASSPLRNTGELFF.